Listed below are T cell receptor beta chains from one sample, sequenced in a study of CD8 T cells in Susac syndrome. TCRdb independently ran MiXCR on the immunoSEQ multiplex PCR reads; one entry per CDR3 protein. The data contain roughly 180,000 distinct CDR3 sequences, around 93% of them singletons. The material sequenced was CD4+ T cells from PBMCs. All receptors come from a human donor with multiple sclerosis. The CDR3 runs from the conserved cysteine through the conserved F or W. D genes are given only for firm matches. For some rows the clone size is stated as once, few or many, or as a class when expanded; others skip it.

>TRBJ1-2|TRBV30|-|TRBD1
TGTGCCTGGAGCAGAAACAGGGGAATGGGCTACACCTTC
CAWSRNRGMGYTF
>TRBJ2-2|TRBV2|-|-
TGTGCCACCAGCCTGACCGGGGAGCTGTTTTTT
CATSLTGELFF
>TRBJ1-5|TRBV2|-|-
TGTGCCAGCAGCCCCCAGGGGCTTCAGCCCCAGCATTTT
CASSPQGLQPQHF
>TRBJ2-7|TRBV12-3/TRBV12-4|-|TRBD2
TGTGCCAGCAACCCCGGGGGGTACGAGCAGTACTTC
CASNPGGYEQYF
>TRBJ1-5|TRBV3-1|-|-
TGTGCCAGCAGCCAATACTCTGGGTCCAATCAGCCCCAGCATTTT
CASSQYSGSNQPQHF
>TRBJ1-2|TRBV7-2|-|TRBD1
TGTGCCAGCAGCGAGGACAGGAACTATGGCTACACCTTC
CASSEDRNYGYTF
>TRBJ1-5|TRBV5-1|-|TRBD1
TGCGCCAGCAGCGTGGGACAGGGAAATCAGCCCCAGCATTTT
CASSVGQGNQPQHF
>TRBJ2-5|TRBV9|-|-
TGTGCCAGCAGCGTCGCCCTGGGACAAGAGACCCAGTACTTC
CASSVALGQETQYF
>TRBJ1-2|TRBV2|-|-
TGTGCCAGCGGTGATGGCCCTAACTATGGCTACACCTTC
CASGDGPNYGYTF
>TRBJ1-2|TRBV5-1|-|-
TGCGCCAGCAGCTTGGGGACAGACAGAGGGATCGGCTACACCTTC
CASSLGTDRGIGYTF
>TRBJ2-7|TRBV6-2/TRBV6-3|-|-
TGTGCCAGCAGTACCTCAGCAAGGGCTGGGACCTACGAGCAGTACTTC
CASSTSARAGTYEQYF
>TRBJ2-7|TRBV19|once|-
TGTGCCAGTAGTCGAGTAGGGATGTCCTACGAGCAGTACTTC
CASSRVGMSYEQYF
>TRBJ2-5|TRBV10-3|-|-
TGTGCCATCAGTGAGTCGATAGTAGCGCCGAACCCTAAAGAGACCCAGTACTTC
CAISESIVAPNPKETQYF
>TRBJ2-5|TRBV7-7|-|TRBD1
TGTGCCAGCAGCGCCGGGACAGGGGTCTCAGAGACCCAGTACTTC
CASSAGTGVSETQYF
>TRBJ2-3|TRBV7-2|-|TRBD2
TGTGCCAGCAGCTACCGAGCGGGGAGCACAGATACGCAGTATTTT
CASSYRAGSTDTQYF
>TRBJ1-1|TRBV20-1|-|-
TGCAGTGCTCTCGACAGGAGCACTGAAGCTTTCTTT
CSALDRSTEAFF
>TRBJ2-2|TRBV5-4|-|-
TGTGCCAGCAGCCCAGGGTTAACGAACACCGGGGAGCTGTTTTTT
CASSPGLTNTGELFF
>TRBJ2-6|TRBV12-3/TRBV12-4|-|TRBD1
TGTGCCAGCAGTCCACTTAGGACAGGGGGCGCATATGGGGCCAACGTCCTGACTTTC
CASSPLRTGGAYGANVLTF
>TRBJ1-1|TRBV27|-|TRBD1
TGTGCCAGCAGGCCTCGCCACAGGGGGCTCCGAGTCGGGGGAAAGAAGGACACTGAAGCTTTCTTT
CASRPRHRGLRVGGKKDTEAFF
>TRBJ1-2|TRBV12-3/TRBV12-4|-|TRBD1
TGTGTCTGCCGGGACAGAGGAGACTATGGCTACACCTTC
CVCRDRGDYGYTF
>TRBJ1-3|TRBV29-1|-|-
TGCAGCGTTGAGCTGAATAGGGGCAGCTTCTCTGGAAACACCATATATTTT
CSVELNRGSFSGNTIYF
>TRBJ1-1|TRBV5-1|few|-
TGCGCCAGCAGCTTGGCGCTCGACCAGGGAGCTTTCTTT
CASSLALDQGAFF
>TRBJ1-5|TRBV28|-|-
TGTGCCAGCAGTTTAGAAAGTTACAATCAGCCCCAGCATTTT
CASSLESYNQPQHF
>TRBJ1-1|TRBV14|-|-
TGTGCCAGCAGCCAAGAGTGGCAGGGCCAAGCTTTCTTT
CASSQEWQGQAFF
>TRBJ2-2|TRBV3-1|-|TRBD1
TGTGCCAGCAGCCAAGGGGGACAGGGGTTCTCCGGGGAGCTGTTTTTT
CASSQGGQGFSGELFF
>TRBJ1-3|TRBV2|-|-
TGTGCCAGCAGTTACGCCGGGACGGACACCATATATTTT
CASSYAGTDTIYF
>TRBJ2-5|TRBV29-1|-|TRBD2
TGCAGCGGTGGACTAGCGGGAGGGAGGGAGACCCAGTACTTC
CSGGLAGGRETQYF
>TRBJ2-6|TRBV7-3|-|-
TGTGCCAGCAGCTCCGACCAAGCTGGGGCCAACGTCCTGACTTTC
CASSSDQAGANVLTF
>TRBJ2-3|TRBV19|few|TRBD1
TGTGCCAGTAGCCCGGGACAGACAGATACGCAGTATTTT
CASSPGQTDTQYF
>TRBJ2-1|TRBV6-2/TRBV6-3|-|-
TGTGCCAGCAGGGAGGGTGGAGTCTCCTACAATGAGCAGTTCTTC
CASREGGVSYNEQFF
>TRBJ1-1|TRBV6-2/TRBV6-3|-|TRBD1
TGTGCCAGCAGTTATGACAGGGGGAACACTGAAGCTTTTTTT
CASSYDRGNTEAFF
>TRBJ1-1|TRBV28|once|TRBD1
TGTGCCAGCAGTCCCAGGACAGGATTCGTTACTGAAGCTTTCTTT
CASSPRTGFVTEAFF
>TRBJ2-7|TRBV18|-|-
TGTGCCAGCTCACCTACGGGCCAAACCTCCTACGAGCAGTACTTC
CASSPTGQTSYEQYF
>TRBJ2-5|TRBV12-3/TRBV12-4|-|-
TGTGCCAGCAGTCTCCGGACGGTTTTGGAGACCCAGTACTTC
CASSLRTVLETQYF
>TRBJ1-1|TRBV18|-|-
TGTGCCAGCTCAGCCGGGGGGTTGAACACTGAAGCTTTCTTT
CASSAGGLNTEAFF
>TRBJ2-2|TRBV4-3|-|-
TGCGCCAGCAGCCTCACTAGCTACGGGGAGCTGTTTTTT
CASSLTSYGELFF
>TRBJ2-3|TRBV5-1|-|-
TGCGCCAGCAGCTTGATGGGTTCAGATACGCAGTATTTT
CASSLMGSDTQYF
>TRBJ1-4|TRBV4-3|-|TRBD1
TGCGCCAGCAGCCGGGGACAGGGAGGTGAAAAACTGTTTTTT
CASSRGQGGEKLFF
>TRBJ2-7|TRBV20-1|-|TRBD1
TGCAGTGCCCGAGGGACAGGGAACTACGAGCAGTACTTC
CSARGTGNYEQYF
>TRBJ2-3|TRBV18|-|-
TGTGCCAGCTCACCGATTACCGAACTCACAGATACGCAGTATTTT
CASSPITELTDTQYF
>TRBJ1-3|TRBV7-9|-|-
TGTGCCAGCAGCAATGAGGGAAACACCATATATTTT
CASSNEGNTIYF
>TRBJ2-7|TRBV9|-|TRBD2
TGTGCCAGCAGCCGTTGGGGGGGTAAGGGGACCTACGAGCAGTACTTC
CASSRWGGKGTYEQYF
>TRBJ2-7|TRBV6-2/TRBV6-3|-|TRBD1
TGTGCCAGCAGTTACGATTGGGCCAGGGGGCTGAGCTACGAGCAGTACTTC
CASSYDWARGLSYEQYF
>TRBJ2-2|TRBV9|once|-
TGTGCCAGCAGCGTAAGCGTCACCGGGGAGCTGTTTTTT
CASSVSVTGELFF
>TRBJ1-1|TRBV5-1|-|-
TGCGCCAGCAGCCCGCGGACAGCCAAGACTGAAGCTTTCTTT
CASSPRTAKTEAFF
>TRBJ2-1|TRBV5-1|-|-
TGCGCCAGCAGCTTGGGAGTCTCCTACAATGAGCAGTTCTTC
CASSLGVSYNEQFF
>TRBJ2-1|TRBV27|once|-
TGTGCCAGCAGAGGTCGCAATGAGCAGTTCTTC
CASRGRNEQFF